The 5 T cell receptor beta chains below come from one sample, sequenced in a study of radiation and T cells in renal cell carcinoma. TCRdb's table, derived via immunoSEQ multiplex PCR, lists solely in-frame clones and lacks some. Among about 130,000 clones listed, 70% to 90% were seen once. The time point here: baseline pretreatment blood. As for treatment: 15 Gy SBRT to primary tumor, nephrectomy 4 weeks later. The material sequenced was blood, taken from a patient whose treatment included radiotherapy and nephrectomy. The receptors stem from a woman aged 45-59 years with renal cell carcinoma.

V and J are TRBV6-1 and TRBJ2-7, with 8 bases that match TRBD2. CDR3 length: 14 residues. V trimming: 5 bases; J trimming: 2 bases; junction bases outside the gene matches: 5. Per germline, CDR1 MNHNS and CDR2 SASEGT. In nucleotides, the CDR3 is TGTGCCAGCAGTCCCTCGGGACTAGCCTACGAGCAGTACTTC. It specifies CASSPSGLAYEQYF.

J is TRBJ1-2 and V is TRBV29-1; D remains ambiguous. The germline gives CDR1 SQVTM, CDR2 ANQGSEA. The ends were cut back, 4 bases at V and 4 bases at J, with 13 bases in the middle. CDR3 length equals 13 residues. For the CDR3, the DNA is TGCAGCGTTGTGGAACTTCTGATCTATGGCTACACCTTC. Residues: CSVVELLIYGYTF.

This chain uses TRBV9 with TRBJ1-2; D remains ambiguous. The CDR3 sequence is 15 residues long. CDR1 and CDR2 (germline): SGDLS, YYNGEE. V dropped 3 bases and J dropped 2 bases, with 14 bases sitting between them. The CDR3 sequence: CASSESVGPNYGYTF. DNA of the CDR3: TGTGCCAGCAGCGAATCCGTGGGTCCCAACTATGGCTACACCTTC.

The chain joins TRBV6-1 to TRBJ2-7; D uncertain. Trimming pared 0 bases from V and 7 bases from J, leaving 19 bases between. This CDR3 comprises 16 residues. Germline assignment: CDR1 MNHNS and CDR2 SASEGT. The CDR3, as DNA: TGTGCCAGCAGTGAAGCGCTCATAGGGAACTTGGGAGAGCAGTACTTC. Translation: CASSEALIGNLGEQYF.

Worth noting for this clone: A junction end diverges from the germline sequence, so it may reflect a read error. The chain employs TRBV5-1 and TRBJ2-7; D not resolved. The germline V gene encodes CDR1 SGHRS and CDR2 YFSETQ. This CDR3 is 14 amino acids long. The CDR3 loop is CASSLERLSYEQYF. The DNA of the CDR3 is TGCGCCAGCAGCTTGGAACGGCTCTCCTACGAACAGTACTTC.